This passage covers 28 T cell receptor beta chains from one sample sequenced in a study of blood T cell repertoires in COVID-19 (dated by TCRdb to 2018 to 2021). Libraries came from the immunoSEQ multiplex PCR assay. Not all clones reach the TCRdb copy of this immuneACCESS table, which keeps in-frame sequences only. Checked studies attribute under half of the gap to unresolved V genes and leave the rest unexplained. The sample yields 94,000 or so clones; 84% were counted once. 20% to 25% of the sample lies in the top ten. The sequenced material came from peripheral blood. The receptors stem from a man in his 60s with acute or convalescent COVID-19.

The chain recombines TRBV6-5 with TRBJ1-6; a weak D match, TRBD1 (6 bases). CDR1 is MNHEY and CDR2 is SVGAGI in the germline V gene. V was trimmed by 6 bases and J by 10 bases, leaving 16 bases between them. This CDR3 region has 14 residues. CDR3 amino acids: CASRATGNGSPLHF. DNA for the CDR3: TGTGCCAGCAGGGCGACAGGAAATGGATCACCCCTCCACTTT.

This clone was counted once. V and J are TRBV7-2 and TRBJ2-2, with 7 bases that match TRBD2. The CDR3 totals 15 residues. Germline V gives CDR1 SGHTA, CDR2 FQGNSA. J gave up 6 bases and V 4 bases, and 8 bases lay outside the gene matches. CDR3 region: CASSWGGTASGELFF. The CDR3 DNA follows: TGTGCCAGCAGCTGGGGGGGGACGGCCTCCGGGGAGCTGTTTTTT.

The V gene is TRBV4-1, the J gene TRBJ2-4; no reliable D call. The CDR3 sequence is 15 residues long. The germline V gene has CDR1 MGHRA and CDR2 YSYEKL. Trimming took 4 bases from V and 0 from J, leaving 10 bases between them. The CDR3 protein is CASSRFLLAKNIQYF. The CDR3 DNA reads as TGCGCCAGCAGCCGGTTTTTACTAGCCAAAAACATTCAGTACTTC.

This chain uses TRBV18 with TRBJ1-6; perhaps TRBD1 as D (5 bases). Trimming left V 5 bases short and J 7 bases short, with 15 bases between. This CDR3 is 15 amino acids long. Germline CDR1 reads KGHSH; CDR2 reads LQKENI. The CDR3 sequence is CASSAAVDKNSPLHF. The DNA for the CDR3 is TGTGCCAGCTCAGCCGCGGTGGACAAAAATTCACCCCTCCACTTT.

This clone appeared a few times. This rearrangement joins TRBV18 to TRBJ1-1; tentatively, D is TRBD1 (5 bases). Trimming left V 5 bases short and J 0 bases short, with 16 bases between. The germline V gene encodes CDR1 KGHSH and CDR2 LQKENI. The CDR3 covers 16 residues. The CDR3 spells CASSSRQSVMNTEAFF. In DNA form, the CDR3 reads TGTGCCAGCTCAAGCAGACAGAGCGTCATGAACACTGAAGCTTTCTTT.

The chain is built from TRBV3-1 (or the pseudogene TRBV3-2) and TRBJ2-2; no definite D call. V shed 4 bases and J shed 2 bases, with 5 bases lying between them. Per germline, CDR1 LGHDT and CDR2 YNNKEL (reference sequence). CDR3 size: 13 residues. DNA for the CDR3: TGTGCCAGCAGCCTCGTAAACACCGGGGAGCTGTTTTTT. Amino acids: CASSLVNTGELFF.

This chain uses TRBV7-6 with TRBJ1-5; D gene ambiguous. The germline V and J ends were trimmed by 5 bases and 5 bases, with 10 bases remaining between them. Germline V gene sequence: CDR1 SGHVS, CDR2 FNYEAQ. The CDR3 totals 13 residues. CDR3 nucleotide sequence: TGTGCCAGCAGCGCCTGGAGCGATCAGCCCCAGCATTTT. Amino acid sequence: CASSAWSDQPQHF.

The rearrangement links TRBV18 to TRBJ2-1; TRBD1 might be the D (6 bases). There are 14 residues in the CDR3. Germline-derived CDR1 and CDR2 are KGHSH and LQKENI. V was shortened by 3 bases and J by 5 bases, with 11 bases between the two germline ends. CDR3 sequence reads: CASSPQGKNNEQFF. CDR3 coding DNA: TGTGCCAGCTCACCTCAGGGGAAGAACAATGAGCAGTTCTTC.

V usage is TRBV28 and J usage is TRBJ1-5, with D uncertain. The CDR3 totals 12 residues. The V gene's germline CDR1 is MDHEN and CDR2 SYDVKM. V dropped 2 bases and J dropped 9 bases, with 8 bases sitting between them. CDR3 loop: CASSLRGRPQHF. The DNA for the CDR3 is TGTGCCAGCAGTTTACGAGGTAGGCCCCAGCATTTT.

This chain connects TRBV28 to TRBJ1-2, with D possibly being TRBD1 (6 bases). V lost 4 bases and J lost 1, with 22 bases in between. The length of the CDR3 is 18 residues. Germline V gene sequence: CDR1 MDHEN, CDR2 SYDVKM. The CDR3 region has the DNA TGTGCCAGCAGTTCCTCCCCGGGATGGGGGCAAATTAACTATGGCTACACCTTC. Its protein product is CASSSSPGWGQINYGYTF.

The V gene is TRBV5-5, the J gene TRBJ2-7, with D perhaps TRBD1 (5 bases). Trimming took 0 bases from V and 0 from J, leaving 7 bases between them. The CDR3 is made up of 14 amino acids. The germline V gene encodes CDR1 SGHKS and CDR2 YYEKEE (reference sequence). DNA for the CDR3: TGTGCCAGCAGCTTGGGACAGAGCTCCTACGAGCAGTACTTC. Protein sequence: CASSLGQSSYEQYF.

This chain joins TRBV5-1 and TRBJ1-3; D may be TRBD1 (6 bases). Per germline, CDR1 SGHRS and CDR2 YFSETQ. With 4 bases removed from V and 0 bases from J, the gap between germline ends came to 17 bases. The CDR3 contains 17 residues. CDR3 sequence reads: CASSPGGQGLSGNTIYF. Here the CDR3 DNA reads TGCGCCAGCAGCCCGGGGGGGCAGGGACTCTCTGGAAACACCATATATTTT.

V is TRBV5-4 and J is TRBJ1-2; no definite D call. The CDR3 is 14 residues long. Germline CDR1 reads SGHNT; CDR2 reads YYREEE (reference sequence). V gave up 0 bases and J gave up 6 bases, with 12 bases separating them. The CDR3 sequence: CASSLVGRSDGYTF. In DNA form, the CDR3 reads TGTGCCAGCAGCTTGGTAGGGAGGTCGGATGGCTACACCTTC.

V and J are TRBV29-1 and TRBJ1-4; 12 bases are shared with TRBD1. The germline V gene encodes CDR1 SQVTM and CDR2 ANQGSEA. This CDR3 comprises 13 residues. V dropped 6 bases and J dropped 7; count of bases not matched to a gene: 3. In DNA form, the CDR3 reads TGCAGCGTGGGGACAGGGGGCCGTGAAAAACTGTTTTTT. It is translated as CSVGTGGREKLFF.

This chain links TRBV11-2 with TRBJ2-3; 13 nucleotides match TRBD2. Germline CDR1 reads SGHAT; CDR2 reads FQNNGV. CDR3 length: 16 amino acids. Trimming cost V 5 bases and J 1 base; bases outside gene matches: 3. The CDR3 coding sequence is TGTGCCAGCAGCCCTGGACTAGCGGGGGGCACAGATACGCAGTATTTT. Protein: CASSPGLAGGTDTQYF.

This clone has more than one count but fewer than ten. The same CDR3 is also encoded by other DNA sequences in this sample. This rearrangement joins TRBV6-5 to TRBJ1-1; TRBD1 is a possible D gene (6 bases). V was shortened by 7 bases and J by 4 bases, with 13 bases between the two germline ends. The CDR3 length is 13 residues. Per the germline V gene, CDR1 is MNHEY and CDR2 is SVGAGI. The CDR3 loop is CASKPTGRTEAFF. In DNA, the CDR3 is TGTGCCAGCAAGCCCACAGGGCGCACTGAAGCTTTCTTT.

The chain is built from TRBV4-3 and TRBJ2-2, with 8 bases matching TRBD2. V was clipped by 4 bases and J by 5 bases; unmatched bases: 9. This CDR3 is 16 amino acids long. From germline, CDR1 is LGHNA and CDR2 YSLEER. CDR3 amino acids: CASSRFAGGLTGELFF. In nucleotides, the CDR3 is TGCGCCAGCAGCCGGTTTGCGGGGGGTCTAACCGGGGAGCTGTTTTTT.

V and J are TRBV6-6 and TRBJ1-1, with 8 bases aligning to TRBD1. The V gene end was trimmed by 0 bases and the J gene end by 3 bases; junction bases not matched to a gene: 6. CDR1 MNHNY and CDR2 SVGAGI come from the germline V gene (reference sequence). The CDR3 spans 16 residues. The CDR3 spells CASSYSLGTGDTEAFF. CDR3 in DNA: TGTGCCAGCAGTTACTCACTTGGGACAGGAGACACTGAAGCTTTCTTT.

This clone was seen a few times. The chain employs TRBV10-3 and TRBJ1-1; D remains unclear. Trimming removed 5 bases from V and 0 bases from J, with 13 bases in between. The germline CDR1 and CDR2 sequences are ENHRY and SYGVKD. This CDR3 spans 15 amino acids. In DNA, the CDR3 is TGTGCCATCAGTCCTTCCAGTGTTATGAACACTGAAGCTTTCTTT. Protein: CAISPSSVMNTEAFF.

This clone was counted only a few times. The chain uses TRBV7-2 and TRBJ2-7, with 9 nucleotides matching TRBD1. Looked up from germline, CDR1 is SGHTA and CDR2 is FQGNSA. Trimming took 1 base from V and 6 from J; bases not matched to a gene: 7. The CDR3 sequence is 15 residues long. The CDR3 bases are TGTGCCAGCAGCTTAGTGGGACAGGGCTATTCCGAGCAGTACTTC. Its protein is CASSLVGQGYSEQYF.

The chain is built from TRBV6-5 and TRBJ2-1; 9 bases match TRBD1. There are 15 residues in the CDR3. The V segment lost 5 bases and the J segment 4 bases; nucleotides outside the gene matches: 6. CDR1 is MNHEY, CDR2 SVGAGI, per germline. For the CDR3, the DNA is TGTGCCAGCAGTACGGACAGGGGACGGTACAATGAGCAGTTCTTC. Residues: CASSTDRGRYNEQFF.

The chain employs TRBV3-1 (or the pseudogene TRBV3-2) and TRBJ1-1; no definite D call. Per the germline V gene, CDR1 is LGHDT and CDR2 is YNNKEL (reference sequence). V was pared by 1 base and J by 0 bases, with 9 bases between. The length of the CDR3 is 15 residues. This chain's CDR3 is CASSQGSRVNTEAFF. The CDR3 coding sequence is TGTGCCAGCAGCCAAGGTAGTCGGGTGAACACTGAAGCTTTCTTT.

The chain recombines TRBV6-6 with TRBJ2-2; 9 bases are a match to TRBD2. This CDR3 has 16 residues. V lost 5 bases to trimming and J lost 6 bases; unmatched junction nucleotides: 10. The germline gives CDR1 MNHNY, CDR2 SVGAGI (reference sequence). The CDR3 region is CASSHARGGAPGELFF. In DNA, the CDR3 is TGTGCCAGCAGTCACGCTCGCGGGGGGGCCCCCGGGGAGCTGTTTTTT.

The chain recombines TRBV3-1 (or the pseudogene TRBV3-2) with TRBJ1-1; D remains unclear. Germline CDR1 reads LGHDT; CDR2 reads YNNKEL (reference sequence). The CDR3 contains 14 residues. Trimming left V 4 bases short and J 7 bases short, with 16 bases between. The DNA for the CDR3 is TGTGCCAGCAGCCTCCTCCTGGCAGCTAGTGAAGCTTTCTTT. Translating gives CASSLLLAASEAFF.

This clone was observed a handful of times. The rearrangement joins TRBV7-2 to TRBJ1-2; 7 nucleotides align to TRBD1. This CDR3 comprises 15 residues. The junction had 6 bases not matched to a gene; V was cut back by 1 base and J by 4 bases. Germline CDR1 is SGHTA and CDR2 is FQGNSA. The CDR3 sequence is CASSLEPTGLYGYTF. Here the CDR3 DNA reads TGTGCCAGCAGCTTAGAGCCGACAGGGCTCTATGGCTACACCTTC.

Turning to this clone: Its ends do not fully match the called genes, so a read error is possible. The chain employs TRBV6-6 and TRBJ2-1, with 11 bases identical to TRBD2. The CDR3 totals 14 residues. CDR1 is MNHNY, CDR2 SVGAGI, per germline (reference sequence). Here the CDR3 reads CATSLAGGNNEQFF. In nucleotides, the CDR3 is TGTGCCACCAGTCTAGCGGGGGGTAACAATGAGCAGTTCTTC.

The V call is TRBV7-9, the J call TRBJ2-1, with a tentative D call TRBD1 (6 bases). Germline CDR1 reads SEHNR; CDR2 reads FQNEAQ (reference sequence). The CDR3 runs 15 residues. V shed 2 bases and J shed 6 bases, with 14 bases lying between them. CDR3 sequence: CASSLYGVGANEQFF. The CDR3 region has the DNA TGTGCCAGCAGCTTATACGGGGTGGGGGCCAATGAGCAGTTCTTC. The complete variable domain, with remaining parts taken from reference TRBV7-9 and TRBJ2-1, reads DTGVSQNPRHKITKRGQNVTFRCDPISEHNRLYWYRQTLGQGPEFLTYFQNEAQLEKSRLLSDRFSAERPKGSFSTLEIQRTEQGDSAMYLCASSLYGVGANEQFFGPGTRLTVL.

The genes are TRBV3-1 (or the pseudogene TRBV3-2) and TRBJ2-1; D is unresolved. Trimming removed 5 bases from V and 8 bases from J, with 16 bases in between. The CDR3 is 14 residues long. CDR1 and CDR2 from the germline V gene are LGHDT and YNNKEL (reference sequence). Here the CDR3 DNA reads TGTGCCAGCAGCAACCGGCGGCGGCAAGATGAGCAGTTCTTC. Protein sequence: CASSNRRRQDEQFF.